These 6 T cell receptor beta chains share one sample of origin, sequenced in a study of regulatory T cells in long-lasting Graves disease. Time point reported: newly diagnosed GD, antithyroid drugs for less than 3 months. RNA from PBMCs was the source of the TCR library. Arm-PCR of CDR3 regions and iRepertoire HTBI primers were used to build TCR beta libraries. TCRdb used MiXCR to reprocess the multiplex PCR reads, holding one entry per CDR3 protein. The repertoire has around 500,000 distinct CDR3 sequences, around 12% of them found once; the top ten carry approximately 9%. The same sample was also studied in work on T cells in Graves' hyperthyroidism and ophthalmopathy.

The source was peripheral blood mononuclear cells (PBMCs), collected at new diagnosis, from a patient treated with antithyroid drugs. The receptors were gathered from a woman between 25 and 40 years old with Graves disease.

This clonotype has a count of ten or more. This chain connects TRBV29-1 to TRBJ2-2; TRBD1 is a possible D gene (6 bases). The ends were cut back, 5 bases at V and 3 bases at J, with 13 bases in the middle. This CDR3 has 14 residues. Germline V gene data show CDR1 as SQVTM and CDR2 as ANQGSEA. CDR3 protein: CSVSGQPHTGELFF. CDR3 sequence (DNA): TGCAGCGTTAGCGGACAGCCGCACACCGGGGAGCTGTTTTTT.

The gene calls are TRBV5-6 and TRBJ2-1; D gene ambiguous. V was shortened by 2 bases and J by 15 bases, with 15 bases between the two germline ends. Germline CDR1 and CDR2: SGHDT and YYEEEE. CDR3 length: 12 amino acids. CDR3: CASSFGQTSRFF. DNA for the CDR3: TGTGCCAGCAGCTTCGGCCAGACCTCACGGTTCTTC.

This clonotype has just one count. A clone one base away is much larger, so this may be a read error. V is TRBV20-1 and J is TRBJ2-7; 10 positions agree with TRBD1. V trimming: 3 bases; J trimming: 6 bases; junction bases outside the gene matches: 11. Germline-derived CDR1 and CDR2 are DFQATT and SNEGSKA (reference sequence). This CDR3 is built from 15 residues. The CDR3 DNA sequence: TGCAGTGCTAGGGATCCGGGACAGGGGATCAGCGAGCAGTACTTC. It translates to CSARDPGQGISEQYF.

This clonotype was observed a handful of times. The chain links TRBV15 to TRBJ1-4; D uncertain. V lost 0 bases and J 0 bases, leaving 8 bases between the germline ends. The CDR3 length is 16 residues. In germline, CDR1 is LNHNV, CDR2 YYDKDF (reference sequence). The chain's CDR3 is CATSRDARATNEKLFF. CDR3 nucleotides: TGTGCCACCAGCAGAGATGCAAGAGCAACTAATGAAAAACTGTTTTTT.

This clonotype has at least ten counts. This rearrangement joins TRBV20-1 to TRBJ2-1; no clear D gene. CDR1 and CDR2 (germline): DFQATT, SNEGSKA (reference sequence). The CDR3 has 10 amino acids. The V end was cut by 1 base, the J end by 8 bases, with 3 bases between. The chain's CDR3 is CSARVYEQFF. The CDR3, as DNA: TGCAGTGCTAGAGTTTATGAGCAGTTCTTC.

This clonotype has just a few counts. The chain has TRBV5-8 and TRBJ2-7, with D tentatively TRBD1 (5 bases). V was shortened by 4 bases and J by 6 bases, with 17 bases between the two germline ends. The V gene's germline CDR1 is SGHTS and CDR2 YDEGEE. This CDR3 has 14 residues. Here the CDR3 reads CASSRIVGASEQYF. The CDR3 region has the DNA TGTGCCAGCAGCCGGATTGTAGGGGCGTCCGAGCAGTACTTC.